The TCR beta chain under discussion was sequenced for a study of response to subunit inactivated influenza vaccine. The CDR3 is made up of 14 amino acids. With 6 bases clipped from V and 3 bases from J, the junction kept 6 bases outside the gene matches. Germline CDR1 reads DFQATT; CDR2 reads SNEGSKA (reference sequence). In TCRdb, the RT-PCR reads were re-called with MiXCR into one record per CDR3 protein. The repertoire has fewer than 700,000 distinct CDR3 sequences, about an eighth of them found once; the top ten carry 13%. The sequencing here drew on PBMCs from blood, taken roughly 6 weeks after vaccination. The chain employs TRBV20-1 and TRBJ2-7, with 12 bases lining up with TRBD2. The sequence derives from a man aged 50 or older who received an inactivated influenza vaccine. The CDR3 region is CSALTLAGGYEQYF. The CDR3 bases are TGCAGTGCCCTCACACTAGCGGGAGGCTACGAGCAGTACTTC.